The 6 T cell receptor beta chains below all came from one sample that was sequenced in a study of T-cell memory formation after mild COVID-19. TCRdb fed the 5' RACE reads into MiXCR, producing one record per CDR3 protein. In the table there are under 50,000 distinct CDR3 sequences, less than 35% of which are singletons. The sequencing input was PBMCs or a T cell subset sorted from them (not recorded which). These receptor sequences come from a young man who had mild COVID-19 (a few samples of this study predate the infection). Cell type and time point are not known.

For the CDR3, the DNA is TGTGCCAGCAGCTCGAGATCCTTAGTTGGGGGCTACAATGAGCAGTTCTTC. Translating gives CASSSRSLVGGYNEQFF. J is TRBJ2-1 and V is TRBV7-8, with D perhaps being TRBD1 or TRBD2 (5 bases each). Looked up from germline, CDR1 is SGHVS and CDR2 is FQNEAQ. Trimming stripped 4 bases from V and 3 bases from J, with 19 bases between. The CDR3 spans 17 residues. The variable domain in full, with the rest retrieved from reference TRBV7-8 and TRBJ2-1, is GAGVSQSPRYKVAKRGQDVALRCDPISGHVSLFWYQQALGQGPEFLTYFQNEAQLDKSGLPSDRFFAERPEGSVSTLKIQRTQQEDSAVYLCASSSRSLVGGYNEQFFGPGTRLTVL.

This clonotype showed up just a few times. The DNA of the CDR3 is TGTGCCAGCAGCTCGGGGGGGTTCGGGGAGCTGTTTTTT. Protein sequence: CASSSGGFGELFF. The chain links TRBV7-6 to TRBJ2-2; 8 bases are shared with TRBD2. The length of the CDR3 is 13 residues. The germline CDR1 and CDR2 sequences are SGHVS and FNYEAQ. With V trimmed by 4 bases and J by 7 bases, 2 bases remained unmatched. The full variable domain, completed using reference TRBV7-6 and TRBJ2-2, is GAGVSQSPRYKVTKRGQDVALRCDPISGHVSLYWYRQALGQGPEFLTYFNYEAQQDKSGLPNDRFSAERPEGSISTLTIQRTEQRDSAMYRCASSSGGFGELFFGEGSRLTVL.

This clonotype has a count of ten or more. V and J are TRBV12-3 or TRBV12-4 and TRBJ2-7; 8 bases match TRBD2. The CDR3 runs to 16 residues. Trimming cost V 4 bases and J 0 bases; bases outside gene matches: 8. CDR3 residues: CASSSLTSVSSYEQYF. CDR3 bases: TGTGCCAGCAGTTCCCTGACTAGCGTCAGCTCCTACGAGCAGTACTTC.

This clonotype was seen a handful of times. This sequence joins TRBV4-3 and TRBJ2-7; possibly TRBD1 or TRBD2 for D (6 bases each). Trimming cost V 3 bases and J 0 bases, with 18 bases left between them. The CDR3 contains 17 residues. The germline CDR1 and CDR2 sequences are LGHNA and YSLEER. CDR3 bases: TGCGCCAGCAGCCAGTTATCCGGGGGCCTGACCTCCTACGAGCAGTACGTC. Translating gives CASSQLSGGLTSYEQYV.

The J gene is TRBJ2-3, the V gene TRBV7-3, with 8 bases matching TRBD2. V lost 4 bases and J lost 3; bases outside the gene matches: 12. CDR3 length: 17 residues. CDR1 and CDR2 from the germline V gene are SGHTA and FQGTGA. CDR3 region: CASSSIGGGGATDTQYF. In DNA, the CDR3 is TGTGCCAGCAGCTCGATCGGGGGGGGCGGAGCGACAGATACGCAGTATTTT.

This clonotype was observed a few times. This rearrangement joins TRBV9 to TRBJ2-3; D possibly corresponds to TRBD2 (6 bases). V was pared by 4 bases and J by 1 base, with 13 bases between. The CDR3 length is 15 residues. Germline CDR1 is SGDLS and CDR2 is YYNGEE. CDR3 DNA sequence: TGTGCCAGCAGCTCGGGACTTATCCGCACAGATACGCAGTATTTT. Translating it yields CASSSGLIRTDTQYF.